A single sample gave rise to the 4 T cell receptor beta chains below, sequenced in a study of blood T cell repertoires in COVID-19. Here immunoSEQ multiplex PCR was the method, and the copy in TCRdb shows in-frame clones only, minus some. The data contain around 200,000 clones, just under 90% of them seen just once; the ten biggest clones take up approximately 6%. Specimen: peripheral blood. The origin of the receptors is a man in his sixties who had recovered from COVID-19.

The chain has TRBV20-1 and TRBJ1-2; D possibly corresponds to TRBD1 (5 bases). CDR3 length equals 11 residues. The ends were cut back, 6 bases at V and 8 bases at J, with 13 bases in the middle. Looked up from germline, CDR1 is DFQATT and CDR2 is SNEGSKA (reference sequence). CDR3 DNA: TGCAGTGCCGCCAGGGCCGGAGGCTACACCTTC. Its protein is CSAARAGGYTF.

The chain has TRBV3-1 (or the pseudogene TRBV3-2) and TRBJ2-3; 9 bases are a match to TRBD2. J gave up 0 bases and V 3 bases, and 4 bases lay outside the gene matches. CDR1 is LGHDT, CDR2 YNNKEL, per germline (reference sequence). This CDR3 spans 16 amino acids. CDR3 sequence reads: CASSHNLAGSTDTQYF. The CDR3 DNA reads as TGTGCCAGCAGCCACAACCTAGCGGGGAGCACAGATACGCAGTATTTT.

V and J are TRBV18 and TRBJ2-2; D perhaps matches TRBD1 (6 bases). The germline V gene has CDR1 KGHSH and CDR2 LQKENI. The V end was cut by 3 bases, the J end by 7 bases, with 6 bases between. This CDR3 has 12 amino acids. The CDR3 nucleotides read TGTGCCAGCTCACCGGACAGCGGGGAGCTGTTTTTT. Amino acid sequence: CASSPDSGELFF.

The chain links TRBV2 to TRBJ1-1; 8 bases are shared with TRBD1. In germline, CDR1 is SNHLY, CDR2 FYNNEI. This CDR3 has 14 amino acids. The V and J ends lost 6 bases and 4 bases, in that order; junction bases with no gene match: 7. This CDR3 is CASSRTGTATEAFF. As DNA, the CDR3 is TGTGCCAGCAGCAGGACAGGGACTGCCACTGAAGCTTTCTTT.